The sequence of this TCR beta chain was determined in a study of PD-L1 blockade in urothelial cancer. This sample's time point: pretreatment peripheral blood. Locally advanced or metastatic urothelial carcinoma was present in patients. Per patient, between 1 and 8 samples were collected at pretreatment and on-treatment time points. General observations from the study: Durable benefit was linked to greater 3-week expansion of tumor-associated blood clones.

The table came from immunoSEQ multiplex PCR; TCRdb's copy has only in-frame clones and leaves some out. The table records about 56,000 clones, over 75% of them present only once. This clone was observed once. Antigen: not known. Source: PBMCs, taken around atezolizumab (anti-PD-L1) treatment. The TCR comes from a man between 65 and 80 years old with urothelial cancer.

The CDR3 bases are TGTGCCAGCAGTTTACCGACAGGGAGCACTGAAGCTTTCTTT. It specifies CASSLPTGSTEAFF. J is TRBJ1-1 and V is TRBV28; 7 bases align to TRBD1. Trimming took 2 bases from V and 4 from J; bases not matched to a gene: 4. Per the germline V gene, CDR1 is MDHEN and CDR2 is SYDVKM. CDR3 length equals 14 residues.